The present entry profiles one TCR beta chain with its context. This specimen belongs to a study of shared T cell receptors in the human thymus. TCRdb's copy holds only in-frame clones and misses some; the assay was immunoSEQ multiplex PCR. The table has hundreds of thousands of clones, around 87% seen once. The sample was also linked to a second study, of human thymus T cells. As that report states: Highly overlapping thymic repertoires among unrelated individuals were reported in related research.

The TCR originated in a boy under three years old with a congenital heart defect. The sequenced sample was thymocytes.

The DNA for the CDR3 is TGTGCCAGCAGCTTCGGGGTAGCGGGAAACACCATATATTTT. As protein: CASSFGVAGNTIYF. The V gene is TRBV7-6, the J gene TRBJ1-3; D is ambiguous. CDR3 length equals 14 residues. CDR1 is SGHVS and CDR2 is FNYEAQ in the germline V gene. V lost 3 bases to trimming and J lost 4 bases, with 10 bases between them.